This TCR beta chain was sequenced in a study of blood T cell repertoires in COVID-19. CDR3 size: 14 residues. Deletions cut 6 bases from V and 2 bases from J, with 11 bases between. Germline-derived CDR1 and CDR2 are LNHDA and SQIVND (reference sequence). Assay: immunoSEQ multiplex PCR; the TCRdb copy retains only in-frame clones and omits some. This sample has around 74,000 clones, with approximately 90% found just once. The source material was peripheral blood. The chain recombines TRBV19 with TRBJ1-5; no definite D call. This TCR came from a man in his fifties with active COVID-19. The DNA for the CDR3 is TGTGCCAGTAGACGGGTAGGCGGCAATCAGCCCCAGCATTTT. It is translated as CASRRVGGNQPQHF.